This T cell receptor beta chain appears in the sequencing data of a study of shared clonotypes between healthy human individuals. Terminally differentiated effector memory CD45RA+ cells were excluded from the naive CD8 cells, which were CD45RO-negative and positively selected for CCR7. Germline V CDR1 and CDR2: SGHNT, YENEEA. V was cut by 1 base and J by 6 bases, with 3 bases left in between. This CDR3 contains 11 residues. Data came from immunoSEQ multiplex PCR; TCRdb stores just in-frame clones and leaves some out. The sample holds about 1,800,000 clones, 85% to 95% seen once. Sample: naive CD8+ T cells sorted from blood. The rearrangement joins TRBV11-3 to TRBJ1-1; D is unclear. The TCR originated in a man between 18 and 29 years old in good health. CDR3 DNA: TGTGCCAGCAGCTTAGCCTCTGAAGCTTTCTTT. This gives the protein CASSLASEAFF.